A single sample is the source of the 10 T cell receptor beta chains below, sequenced in a study of blood T cell repertoires in COVID-19. The table came from immunoSEQ multiplex PCR; TCRdb's copy has only in-frame clones and leaves some out. The sample contains 220,000 or so clones, around 90% of which appear only once. Specimen: PBMCs or T cells enriched from blood (not recorded which). These TCRs come from a man aged 25 to 40 who had been exposed to COVID-19.

A note on this clone: At the DNA level, this CDR3 is encoded by other sequences in the same sample as well. The chain joins TRBV12-3 or TRBV12-4 to TRBJ2-3; D is uncertain. This CDR3 region has 11 residues. V lost 6 bases to trimming and J lost 4 bases, with 5 bases between them. DNA for the CDR3: TGTGCCAGCAGCTTCTCAGATACGCAGTATTTT. It yields the protein CASSFSDTQYF.

V gene TRBV13 combines with J gene TRBJ2-7; 8 bases fit TRBD1. The CDR3 contains 14 residues. Germline V gene sequence: CDR1 PRHDT, CDR2 FYEKMQ (reference sequence). J gave up 2 bases and V 0 bases, and 0 bases lay outside the gene matches. CDR3 sequence (DNA): TGTGCCAGCAGCTTAGGACAGGGGGCCTACGAGCAGTACTTC. Translating it yields CASSLGQGAYEQYF.

CDR3 loop: CASSGTSGGGDEQFF. For the CDR3, the DNA is TGTGCCAGCAGCGGGACTAGCGGGGGCGGGGATGAGCAGTTCTTC. This chain connects TRBV9 to TRBJ2-1; 13 bases are a match to TRBD2. After removal of 3 bases from V and 8 bases from J, the junction contained 5 bases not matched to a gene. This CDR3 region has 15 residues. Germline CDR1 SGDLS, CDR2 YYNGEE.

The chain carries TRBV6-1 and TRBJ2-4; D is perhaps TRBD2 (6 bases). The CDR3 has 17 residues. V dropped 1 base and J dropped 1 base, with 14 bases sitting between them. CDR1 is MNHNS, CDR2 SASEGT, per germline. CDR3 coding DNA: TGTGCCAGCAGTGAAGAATTGGGGGGTCTTGCCAAAAACATTCAGTACTTC. Its translation is CASSEELGGLAKNIQYF.

The chain employs TRBV19 and TRBJ2-4; 8 nucleotides match TRBD1. The CDR3 is made up of 15 amino acids. The V segment lost 0 bases and the J segment 10 bases; nucleotides outside the gene matches: 8. Germline-derived CDR1 and CDR2 are LNHDA and SQIVND (reference sequence). CDR3 in amino acids: CASSIDLDRVRIQYF. CDR3 nucleotides: TGTGCCAGTAGTATAGATCTGGACAGGGTGAGGATTCAGTACTTC.

The rearrangement uses TRBV5-5 and TRBJ2-7; a possible D gene is TRBD2 (6 bases). CDR1 and CDR2 from the germline V gene are SGHKS and YYEKEE (reference sequence). CDR3 length: 14 residues. Between the trimmed V and J ends, which lost 6 bases and 3 bases, there was a span of 16 bases. CDR3: CASTHLGGDYEQYF. DNA of the CDR3: TGTGCCAGCACTCATCTAGGAGGGGACTACGAGCAGTACTTC.

CDR3 coding DNA: TGTGCCAGCAGTTACTCGGATGGGACAGGGAACTTCGGTAATTCACCCCTCCACTTT. This translates into CASSYSDGTGNFGNSPLHF. The chain couples TRBV6-2 or TRBV6-3 to TRBJ1-6, with 9 positions matching TRBD1. The CDR3 extends over 19 amino acids. Germline CDR1 and CDR2: MNHEY and SVGEGT. J was trimmed by 6 bases and V by 0 bases; bases with no gene match: 12.

V is TRBV29-1 and J is TRBJ2-1, with 7 positions matching TRBD1. Germline loops: CDR1 SQVTM, CDR2 ANQGSEA. The V and J ends lost 6 bases and 4 bases, in that order; junction bases with no gene match: 12. The CDR3 spans 15 residues. As DNA, the CDR3 is TGCAGCGTCGCTGGACAGGCAACTCCTTACAATGAGCAGTTCTTC. This gives the protein CSVAGQATPYNEQFF.

The chain recombines TRBV19 with TRBJ2-1; D is perhaps TRBD2 (6 bases). Trimming took 5 bases from V and 4 from J, leaving 12 bases between them. The CDR3 totals 14 residues. Germline V gene sequence: CDR1 LNHDA, CDR2 SQIVND (reference sequence). The CDR3 nucleotides are TGTGCCAGTAGTCGGGACTCAGGATACAATGAGCAGTTCTTC. Translated: CASSRDSGYNEQFF.

On this clone itself: Other DNA sequences in the sample encode the same CDR3. The rearrangement links TRBV5-5 to TRBJ1-1; D unclear. Germline-derived CDR1 and CDR2 are SGHKS and YYEKEE (reference sequence). Trimming removed 4 bases at V and 0 bases at J, with 7 bases between. The CDR3 is made up of 13 amino acids. The CDR3 DNA reads as TGTGCCAGCAGCGGGCAGTTGAACACTGAAGCTTTCTTT. This encodes CASSGQLNTEAFF.